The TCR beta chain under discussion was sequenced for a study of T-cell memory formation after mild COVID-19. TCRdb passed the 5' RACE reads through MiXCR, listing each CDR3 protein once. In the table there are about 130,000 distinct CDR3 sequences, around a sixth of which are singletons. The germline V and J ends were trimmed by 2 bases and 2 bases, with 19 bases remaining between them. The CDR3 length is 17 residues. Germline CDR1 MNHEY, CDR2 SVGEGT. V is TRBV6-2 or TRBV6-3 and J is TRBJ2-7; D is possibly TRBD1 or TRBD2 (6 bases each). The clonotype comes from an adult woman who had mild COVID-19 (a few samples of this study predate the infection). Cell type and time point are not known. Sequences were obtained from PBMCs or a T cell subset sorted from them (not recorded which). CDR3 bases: TGTGCCAGCAGTTACAGACGGGGGCGACTACTCCCCTACGAGCAGTACTTC. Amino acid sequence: CASSYRRGRLLPYEQYF.